The text below deals with one TCR beta chain. The antigen remains undetermined. Investigators reverse transcribed all isolated RNA, so they sequenced expressed TCRB transcripts. The protocol was immunoSEQ multiplex PCR, while the TCRdb copy is restricted to in-frame clones and leaves out a portion. The repertoire includes fewer than 350,000 clones, about 15% of them detected once, and roughly 0.015% sits in the top ten. The data are from a study of beta chain features in type 1 diabetes. The CDR3 is made up of 14 amino acids. CDR1 and CDR2 (germline): MNHEY, SVGAGI. Trimming shortened V by 0 bases and J by 5 bases, and 8 bases separated the two germline ends. General study findings and limits: Type 1 diabetes patients showed a moderate but significant shortening of TCRB CDR3s in all four CD4+ subsets.

Heparinised blood was drawn once per donor, averaging roughly 0.11 L. This chain joins TRBV6-5 and TRBJ1-3; no definite D call. The source of this sequence is a young man with type 1 diabetes. Sequenced material: naive CD4+ T cells from blood. The CDR3 region is CASSYSMTRNTIYF. CDR3 sequence (DNA): TGTGCCAGCAGTTACTCTATGACAAGAAACACCATATATTTT.